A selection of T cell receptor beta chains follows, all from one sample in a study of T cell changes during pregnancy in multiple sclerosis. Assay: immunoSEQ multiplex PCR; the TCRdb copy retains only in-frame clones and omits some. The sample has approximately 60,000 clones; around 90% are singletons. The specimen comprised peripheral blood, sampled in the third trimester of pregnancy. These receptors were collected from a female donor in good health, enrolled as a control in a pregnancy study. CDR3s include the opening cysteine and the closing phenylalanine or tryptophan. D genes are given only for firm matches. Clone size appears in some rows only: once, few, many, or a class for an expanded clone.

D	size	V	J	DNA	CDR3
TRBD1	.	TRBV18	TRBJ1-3	TGTGCCAGCTCTTTGGACAGGGGGCCTGGAAACACCATATATTTT	CASSLDRGPGNTIYF
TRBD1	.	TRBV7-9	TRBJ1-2	TGTGCCAGCAGCTTAATCGCGACAGGGGAGTCTGGCTACACCTTC	CASSLIATGESGYTF
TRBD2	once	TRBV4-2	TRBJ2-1	TGTGCCAGCAGCCTCGGGGGACTAGCGGGAGTCGGGCCCGGTGAGCAGTTCTTC	CASSLGGLAGVGPGEQFF
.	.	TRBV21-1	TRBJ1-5	TGTGCCAGCAGCTCCCCTCCCGCGGGCAATCAGCCCCAGCATTTT	CASSSPPAGNQPQHF
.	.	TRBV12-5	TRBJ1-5	TGTGCTAGTGGTTTGGGCCAGGGAAATCAGCCCCAGCATTTT	CASGLGQGNQPQHF
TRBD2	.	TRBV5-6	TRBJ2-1	TGTGCCAGCAGCTTTACTAGCGGAGCCAAAGGATACAATGAGCAGTTCTTC	CASSFTSGAKGYNEQFF
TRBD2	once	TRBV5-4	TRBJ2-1	TGTGCCAGCAGCTCAGGGACTAGCGGTAACAATGAGCAGTTCTTC	CASSSGTSGNNEQFF
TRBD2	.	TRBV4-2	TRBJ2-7	TGTGCCAGCAGTCCGAGCGATAGCGGGGGGATAGGGGAGCAGTACTTC	CASSPSDSGGIGEQYF
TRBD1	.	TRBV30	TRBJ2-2	TGTGCCTGGAGCGAGGGACAGACAGACACCGGGGAGCTGTTTTTT	CAWSEGQTDTGELFF
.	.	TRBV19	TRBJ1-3	TGTGCCAGTAGTCGTATGTGGGGCACTGGAAACACCATATATTTT	CASSRMWGTGNTIYF
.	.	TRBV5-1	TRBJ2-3	TGCGCCAGCACCCCCGGACAGAACACAGATACGCAGTATTTT	CASTPGQNTDTQYF
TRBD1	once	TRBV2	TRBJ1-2	TGTGCCAGCATTGTCACAGGGGGAGCTAACTATGGCTACACCTTC	CASIVTGGANYGYTF
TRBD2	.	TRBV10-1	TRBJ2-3	TGCGCCAGCAGTGAAGAAATAGCGGGGGGCCAGGTAGGGACGCAGTATTTT	CASSEEIAGGQVGTQYF
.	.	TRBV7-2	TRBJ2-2	TGTGCCAGCAGCTTACCTCAGGTTAGAACCGGGGAGCTGTTTTTT	CASSLPQVRTGELFF
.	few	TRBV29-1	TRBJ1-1	TGCAGCGTTGAGGACCAGGGTACTGAAGCTTTCTTT	CSVEDQGTEAFF
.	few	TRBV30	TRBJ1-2	TGTGCCTGGAACTCAGGGTTTGACTATGGCTACACCTTC	CAWNSGFDYGYTF
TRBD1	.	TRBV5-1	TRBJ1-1	TGCGCCAGCAGCTCCCGGACAGGTATGAACACTGAAGCTTTCTTT	CASSSRTGMNTEAFF
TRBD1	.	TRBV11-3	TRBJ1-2	TGTGCCAGCAGCTTAGATGGGACAGGACTTTATGGCTACACCTTC	CASSLDGTGLYGYTF
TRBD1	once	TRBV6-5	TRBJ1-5	TGTGCCAGCAGCCGGGACAGACATCAGCCCCAGCATTTT	CASSRDRHQPQHF
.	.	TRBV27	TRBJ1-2	TGTGCCAGCAGTTTCCACAGGGAAGTGAGCTACACCTTC	CASSFHREVSYTF
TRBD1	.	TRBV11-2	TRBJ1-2	TGTGCCAGCAGCCTACGACAGGGTCGAGCTTCCTCCTATGGCTACACCTTC	CASSLRQGRASSYGYTF
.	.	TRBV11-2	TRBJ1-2	TGTGCCAGCAGCTTAGATCTAGAGCGGCCTGGCTATGGCTACACCTTC	CASSLDLERPGYGYTF
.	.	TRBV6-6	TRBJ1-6	TGTGCCAGCAGTTACTCAGGGGGGGAGGGCTCACCCCTCCACTTT	CASSYSGGEGSPLHF
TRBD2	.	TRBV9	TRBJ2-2	TGTGCCAGCAGCTCGGGACTAGCGGGGCCCTCGAACACCGGGGAGCTGTTTTTT	CASSSGLAGPSNTGELFF
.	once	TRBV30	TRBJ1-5	TGTGCCTGCAGCGGCTCCGCGGGGGGCAATCAGCCCCAGCATTTT	CACSGSAGGNQPQHF
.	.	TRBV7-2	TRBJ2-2	TGTGCCAGCAGCTTCACCACTATAAACACCGGGGAGCTGTTTTTT	CASSFTTINTGELFF
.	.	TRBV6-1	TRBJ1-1	TGTGCCAGCAGGGCCTCAATGAACACTGAAGCTTTCTTT	CASRASMNTEAFF
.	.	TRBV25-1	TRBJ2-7	TGTGCCAGCAGTCCCGGACAGCTCGAGCAGTACTTC	CASSPGQLEQYF
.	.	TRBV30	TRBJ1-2	TGTGCCTGGAGCCCCCAGTTATCTAACTATGGCTACACCTTC	CAWSPQLSNYGYTF
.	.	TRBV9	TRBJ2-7	TGTGCCAGCAGCGTGGGGCCCCGCTTCTACGAGCAGTACTTC	CASSVGPRFYEQYF
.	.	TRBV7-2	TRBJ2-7	TGTGCCAGCAGCTCTAGACGCCCTACCTCCTACGAGCAGTACTTC	CASSSRRPTSYEQYF
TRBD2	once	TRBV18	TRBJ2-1	TGTGCCAGCTCACCCTCGACTAGCGGGGGACTGAATGAGCAGTTCTTC	CASSPSTSGGLNEQFF
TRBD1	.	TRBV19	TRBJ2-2	TGTGCCAGTTTCGCCGGACAGGAAAACACCGGGGAGCTGTTTTTT	CASFAGQENTGELFF
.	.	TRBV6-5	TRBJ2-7	TGTGCCAGCAGTCTTCAGAGGAGCTCCTACGAGCAGTACTTC	CASSLQRSSYEQYF
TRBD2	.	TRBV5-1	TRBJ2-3	TGCGCCAGCAGCTTGGGTGGGAGGGCATCCGATACGCAGTATTTT	CASSLGGRASDTQYF
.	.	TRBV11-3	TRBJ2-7	TGTGCCAGCAGCCCAAACAGCTACTCCTACGAGCAGTACTTC	CASSPNSYSYEQYF
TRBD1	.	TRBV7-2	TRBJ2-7	TGTGCCAGCAGCTCGGACAGGGGTACCTACGAGCAGTACTTC	CASSSDRGTYEQYF
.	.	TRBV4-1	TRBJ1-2	TGCGCCAGCAGCCAAGATTCGGCAGGAATCTATGGCTACACCTTC	CASSQDSAGIYGYTF
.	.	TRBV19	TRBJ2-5	TGTGCCAGTAGTTTAATTACAGGGAGCAGCGTAGAGACCCAGTACTTC	CASSLITGSSVETQYF
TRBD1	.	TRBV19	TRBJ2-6	TGTGCCAGTAGTATACCCACAGGGGCTGGGGCCAACGTCCTGACTTTC	CASSIPTGAGANVLTF
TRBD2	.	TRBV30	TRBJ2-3	TGTGCCTGGAGACATAGCGGGGGGCCCTCCGATACGCAGTATTTT	CAWRHSGGPSDTQYF
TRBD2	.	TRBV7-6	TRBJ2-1	TGTGCCAGCAGCCCTGGCAGCGGGGGTTACAATGAGCAGTTCTTC	CASSPGSGGYNEQFF
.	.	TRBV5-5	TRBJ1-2	TGTGCCAGCAGCTTGGCCTTGCAGGGGCAAGGCTACACCTTC	CASSLALQGQGYTF
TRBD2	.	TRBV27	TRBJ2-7	TGTGCCAGCAGTTTAGGAGCGGGAGGGTCTGTCGAGCAGTACTTC	CASSLGAGGSVEQYF
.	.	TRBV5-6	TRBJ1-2	TGTGCCAGCAGTCCCTTAACAGGCGATGGCTACACCTTC	CASSPLTGDGYTF